The next 30 T cell receptor beta chains were all read from a single sample in a study of tumor and adjacent non-tumor tissue in lung cancer (dated by TCRdb to the late 2010s). Library preparation was by multiplex PCR. The run used an Illumina HiSeq 2500. TCRbeta libraries were built by three rounds of nested PCR using primers (Table S4), following protocols modified from ARM-PCR. The public reads were reanalyzed by TCRdb: fastp trimming at Q25, MiXCR alignment, in-frame beta chains only. Rows merge per CDR3 protein into single entries with the most common DNA and genes. The sample table records approximately 150,000 distinct CDR3 sequences; approximately 66% of these occur just once. 15% to 20% of the sample belongs to the ten largest clones. RNA was isolated from bulk unsorted tissue, and RNA quality was assessed with a NanoDrop ND-1000 and an Agilent 2100. Sequencing was carried out using lung tumor tissue. Receptors originate from a man aged 60 to 69 with small cell lung cancer.

As concerns this clonotype: The CDR3 ends on some other residue instead of the conserved phenylalanine or tryptophan, so this is likely a read error. The chain combines TRBV20-1 with TRBJ1-2; D unresolved. The CDR3 consists of 13 residues. Germline CDR1 reads DFQATT; CDR2 reads SNEGSKA (reference sequence). DNA for the CDR3: TGCATTGCTACTACGGGTGGTCGCTATGGCTACACCTAC. Its translation: CIATTGGRYGYTY.

For this clonotype: A read error may account for a junction end that differs from germline. V and J are TRBV7-3 and TRBJ2-5; D gene unclear. Germline CDR1 SGHTA, CDR2 FQGTGA. CDR3 size: 14 residues. As DNA, the CDR3 is TGTGCAAGCAGCTTATCAGCGACACAAGAGACTCAGTACTTC. Residues: CASSLSATQETQYF.

The rearrangement links TRBV5-1 to TRBJ2-7; D unclear. Germline loops: CDR1 SGHRS, CDR2 YFSETQ. V was clipped by 0 bases and J by 7 bases, with 17 bases between them. This CDR3 has 15 residues. In DNA, the CDR3 is TGCGCCAGCAGCTTGGTGGGCGGTCCCCAGGAGGAGCAGTACTTC. Amino acid sequence: CASSLVGGPQEEQYF.

The J gene is TRBJ1-1, the V gene TRBV4-2; TRBD1 matches at 7 bases. V was clipped by 8 bases and J by 8 bases; unmatched bases: 14. CDR3 size: 14 residues. CDR1 and CDR2 (germline): LGHNA, YNFKEQ. CDR3 nucleotide sequence: TGTGCCAGCGGCAAAACTAACAGGGGAACCGAAGCTTTCTTT. Its translation is CASGKTNRGTEAFF.

This clonotype was recorded a few times. The chain combines TRBV20-1 with TRBJ2-5; D ambiguous. Per the germline V gene, CDR1 is DFQATT and CDR2 is SNEGSKA (reference sequence). The CDR3 covers 12 residues. The germline V and J ends were trimmed by 5 bases and 5 bases, with 12 bases remaining between them. The CDR3 DNA is TGCAGTGCTCCTTACAGAACGGAGACCCAGTACTTC. As protein: CSAPYRTETQYF.

Regarding this clonotype: Since no conserved phenylalanine or tryptophan closes the CDR3, a read error is the likely cause. This chain links TRBV4-1 with TRBJ1-2; TRBD1 matches 11 bases. CDR3 length: 14 residues. Germline CDR1 and CDR2: MGHRA and YSYEKL. Trimming at V came to 4 bases and at J to 7 bases, leaving 5 bases not matched to a gene. The CDR3 reads CASSPGQGAGGYTL. In nucleotides, the CDR3 is TGCGCCAGCAGCCCAGGACAGGGGGCGGGTGGCTACACCCTC.

The V call is TRBV19, the J call TRBJ2-1; 7 bases are shared with TRBD1. J was trimmed by 5 bases and V by 5 bases; bases with no gene match: 12. In germline, CDR1 is LNHDA, CDR2 SQIVND (reference sequence). CDR3 length: 16 amino acids. CDR3 amino acids: CASSPRVDRANNEQFF. The DNA for the CDR3 is TGTGCCAGTAGTCCACGGGTCGACAGGGCTAACAATGAGCAGTTCTTC.

With respect to this clonotype: One end of the junction is discordant with germline, which a read error may explain. The V gene is TRBV29-1, the J gene TRBJ1-2, with D unclear. Germline values: CDR1 SQVTM, CDR2 ANQGSEA. This CDR3 has 13 residues. The CDR3 bases are TGCAGCATTGAAGATCGAGGGTTCTATGGCTACATCTTC. It specifies CSIEDRGFYGYIF.

This clonotype was detected many times. This chain connects TRBV29-1 to TRBJ2-5; D might be TRBD2 (6 bases). The CDR3 spans 12 residues. The ends were cut back, 3 bases at V and 4 bases at J, with 9 bases in the middle. The V gene's germline CDR1 is SQVTM and CDR2 ANQGSEA. The CDR3 protein is CSVEGGGETQYF. The CDR3 coding sequence is TGCAGCGTTGAGGGAGGCGGAGAGACCCAGTACTTC.

The chain joins TRBV5-6 to TRBJ2-6; D is unclear. Between the trimmed V and J ends, which lost 9 bases and 2 bases, there was a span of 9 bases. The CDR3 is made up of 13 amino acids. Per the germline V gene, CDR1 is SGHDT and CDR2 is YYEEEE. The CDR3 reads CANNFAGANVLTF. The CDR3 DNA follows: TGTGCCAACAACTTTGCTGGGGCCAACGTCCTGACTTTC.

In its sample, this clonotype was seen many times. CDR3 nucleotide sequence: TGTGCCAGCAGTTTCCCAGTGGGAGGGCCGTTGGAGCAGTACTTC. Its translation: CASSFPVGGPLEQYF. The chain has TRBV28 and TRBJ2-7; 7 nucleotides line up with TRBD2. The CDR3 is made up of 15 amino acids. The germline V gene has CDR1 MDHEN and CDR2 SYDVKM. V lost 3 bases and J lost 7; bases outside the gene matches: 12.

On this clonotype itself: This may come from a read error, since a much larger clone is one base off. The chain carries TRBV20-1 and TRBJ1-2, with D possibly matching TRBD1 (6 bases). Per germline, CDR1 DFQATT and CDR2 SNEGSKA (reference sequence). The CDR3 spans 13 residues. The DNA for the CDR3 is TGCATTGCTCTGGACAGCTCAAGCTTAGGCTACACCTTC. As protein: CIALDSSSLGYTF.

Of note for this clonotype: The junction departs from the called germline gene at one end, perhaps through a read error. This chain joins TRBV5-1 and TRBJ2-6; D gene ambiguous. The CDR3 spans 13 residues. The germline gives CDR1 SGHRS, CDR2 YFSETQ. This chain's CDR3 is CASRLDRANVLTF. DNA of the CDR3: TGCGCCAGCAGATTGGATAGGGCCAACGTCCTGACTTTC.

The chain couples TRBV28 to TRBJ1-5, with a possible D match to TRBD1 (5 bases). Germline assignment: CDR1 MDHEN and CDR2 SYDVKM. The CDR3 contains 13 residues. V lost 4 bases and J lost 4, with 8 bases in between. The DNA for the CDR3 is TGTGCCAGCAGTTCTGACAGTAATCAGCCCCAGCATTTT. The encoded protein is CASSSDSNQPQHF.

On this clonotype: A much larger clone differs by one base, so this may be a read error. The gene calls are TRBV12-3 or TRBV12-4 and TRBJ2-1; D unresolved. This CDR3 contains 13 residues. The chain's CDR3 is CANSLGLYNEQFF. Here the CDR3 DNA reads TGTGCCAACAGTTTAGGTCTCTACAATGAGCAGTTCTTC.

Concerning this clonotype itself: This sequence may be a read error, since a much larger clone differs from it by one base. This sequence joins TRBV11-2 and TRBJ2-1; no firm D call. The CDR3 runs 13 residues. Germline CDR1 is SGHAT and CDR2 is FQNNGV. The CDR3 is CVSSFTSTNEQFF. For the CDR3, the DNA is TGTGTCAGCAGCTTTACCTCTACCAATGAGCAGTTCTTC. The full variable domain, in which reference TRBV11-2 and TRBJ2-1 provide the parts outside the CDR3, is EAGVAQSPRYKIIEKRQSVAFWCNPISGHATLYWYQQILGQGPKLLIQFQNNGVVDDSQLPKDRFSAERLKGVDSTLKIQPAKLEDSAVYLCVSSFTSTNEQFFGPGTRLTVL.

As to this clonotype: This is likely a read error, given that the CDR3 carries no conserved phenylalanine or tryptophan at its end. The V gene is TRBV6-5, the J gene TRBJ2-1; 7 bases are a match to TRBD2. V dropped 0 bases and J dropped 5; count of bases not matched to a gene: 10. This CDR3 contains 17 residues. Looked up from germline, CDR1 is MNHEY and CDR2 is SVGAGI. In DNA form, the CDR3 reads TGTGCCAGCAGTTACTCGATCTGGGGACTAACGGACAATGAGCAGTTCTTA. Translating gives CASSYSIWGLTDNEQFL.

The gene calls are TRBV30 and TRBJ2-1, with D perhaps given as TRBD1 or TRBD2 (5 bases each). Germline CDR1 is GTSNPN and CDR2 is SVGIG (reference sequence). This CDR3 has 14 residues. Trimming cost V 5 bases and J 10 bases, with 21 bases left between them. The CDR3 DNA sequence: TGTGCCTGGGTATGGGGTGGGGCCCCGGGGGAGCAGTTCTTC. It encodes CAWVWGGAPGEQFF.

This clonotype was seen at least ten times. The V gene is TRBV5-1, the J gene TRBJ1-2, with D perhaps matching TRBD1 (6 bases). Germline CDR1 and CDR2: SGHRS and YFSETQ. The V end was cut by 2 bases, the J end by 8 bases, with 19 bases between. This CDR3 contains 15 residues. The CDR3 DNA reads as TGCGCCAGCAGCTTACAGGGTACCCTGGCTGTCGGCTACACCTTC. This translates into CASSLQGTLAVGYTF. Variable domain in full (rest from reference TRBV5-1 and TRBJ1-2): KAGVTQTPRYLIKTRGQQVTLSCSPISGHRSVSWYQQTPGQGLQFLFEYFSETQRNKGNFPGRFSGRQFSNSRSEMNVSTLELGDSALYLCASSLQGTLAVGYTFGSGTRLTVV.

A word on this clonotype: A read error may explain this, as a much larger clone is one base away. This chain links TRBV29-1 with TRBJ1-6, with D uncertain. The CDR3 extends over 13 amino acids. The germline V gene has CDR1 SQVTM and CDR2 ANQGSEA. The CDR3 region is CNVRTADNSPLHF. In nucleotides, the CDR3 is TGCAACGTTCGGACGGCCGATAATTCACCCCTCCACTTT.

The V and J genes are TRBV29-1 and TRBJ1-2; D is perhaps TRBD1 (5 bases). The CDR3 length is 15 residues. The ends were cut back, 3 bases at V and 0 bases at J, with 14 bases in the middle. Germline V lookup: CDR1 SQVTM, CDR2 ANQGSEA. CDR3 sequence: CSVDVWGGPNYGYTF. The CDR3 DNA follows: TGCAGCGTTGATGTATGGGGCGGACCTAACTATGGCTACACCTTC.

The rearrangement joins TRBV24-1 to TRBJ2-7; TRBD2 might be the D (6 bases). The CDR3 has 13 residues. Germline V gene data show CDR1 as KGHDR and CDR2 as SFDVKD. Trimming took off 3 bases at V and 5 bases at J, with 10 bases between the two ends. In nucleotides, the CDR3 is TGTGCCACCAGTGATACAAGGAGGGACGAGCAGTACTTC. This encodes CATSDTRRDEQYF.

Note on this clonotype: Given a much more abundant clone one base away, this may be a read error. It is likely a read error, because the conserved phenylalanine at the end of the CDR3 is missing. The chain couples TRBV20-1 to TRBJ1-5; TRBD1 matches 8 bases. The V and J ends lost 6 bases and 7 bases, in that order; junction bases with no gene match: 5. The germline gives CDR1 DFQATT, CDR2 SNEGSKA (reference sequence). CDR3 length equals 12 residues. The CDR3 coding sequence is TGCAGTGCGTCGGACAGGGAACAGCCCCAGCATCTT. Translated, it gives CSASDREQPQHL.

About this clonotype: Given the absence of the conserved phenylalanine or tryptophan at the CDR3 end, a read error is likely. The genes are TRBV28 and TRBJ2-2; D remains unclear. The CDR3 totals 12 residues. Germline CDR1 and CDR2: MDHEN and SYDVKM. The CDR3 region is CASSSATRELFL. CDR3 in DNA: TGTGCCAGCAGTTCGGCCACCAGGGAGCTGTTTCTT.

The V gene is TRBV5-1, the J gene TRBJ1-2; D not certain. Looked up from germline, CDR1 is SGHRS and CDR2 is YFSETQ. This CDR3 is built from 12 residues. V gave up 0 bases and J gave up 4 bases, with 4 bases separating them. CDR3 nucleotide sequence: TGCGCCAGCAGCTTGGACAGCTATGGCTACACCTTC. It yields the protein CASSLDSYGYTF.

A note on this clonotype: An end of the junction does not agree with germline; a read error may underlie this. This sequence joins TRBV5-4 and TRBJ1-1, with TRBD1 as a possible D gene (5 bases). Germline V gene data show CDR1 as SGHNT and CDR2 as YYREEE (reference sequence). CDR3 length: 16 amino acids. The CDR3 nucleotides are TGTGTCAGCAGCTTGTACCCATGGGGGGTTTTCACTGAAGCTTTCTTT. Translated, it gives CVSSLYPWGVFTEAFF.

This clonotype has ten or more counts. This chain links TRBV20-1 with TRBJ2-1; 7 positions agree with TRBD2. In germline, CDR1 is DFQATT, CDR2 SNEGSKA (reference sequence). This CDR3 spans 12 amino acids. With V trimmed by 3 bases and J by 8 bases, 4 bases remained unmatched. The CDR3 is CSARGGSDEQFF. DNA of the CDR3: TGCAGTGCTAGGGGCGGGAGCGATGAGCAGTTCTTC.

About this clonotype itself: One end of the junction is discordant with germline, which a read error may explain. V gene TRBV11-3 combines with J gene TRBJ1-6, with 9 nucleotides matching TRBD1. CDR3 length equals 20 residues. Per the germline V gene, CDR1 is SGHNT and CDR2 is YENEEA. The CDR3 loop is CASWQHRDRVSTRTNSPLHF. The CDR3 region has the DNA TGTGCCAGCTGGCAGCACCGGGACAGGGTCTCCACTCGAACAAATTCACCCCTCCACTTC. Full variable domain (rest looked up from reference TRBV11-3 and TRBJ1-6): EAGVVQSPRYKIIEKKQPVAFWCNPISGHNTLYWYLQNLGQGPELLIRYENEEAVDDSQLPKDRFSAERLKGVDSTLKIQPAELGDSAVYLCASWQHRDRVSTRTNSPLHFGNGTRLTVT.

The genes are TRBV7-8 and TRBJ2-7; 12 bases map to TRBD2. Trimming cost V 8 bases and J 2 bases; bases outside gene matches: 10. CDR1 and CDR2 (germline): SGHVS, FQNEAQ. The CDR3 has 16 amino acids. CDR3 sequence (DNA): TGTGCCAGCTTCCAGAGACTAGCGGGAGCCGCCTACGAGCAGTACTTC. It encodes CASFQRLAGAAYEQYF.

Of note for this clonotype: Since no conserved phenylalanine or tryptophan closes the CDR3, a read error is the likely cause. The V gene is TRBV11-2, the J gene TRBJ2-1, with a weak D call TRBD1 (6 bases). V was pared by 5 bases and J by 5 bases, with 10 bases between. This CDR3 has 13 residues. Germline values: CDR1 SGHAT, CDR2 FQNNGV. The CDR3 sequence is CASSIGQNNEQFS. Written as DNA, the CDR3 is TGTGCCAGCAGCATAGGACAGAACAATGAGCAGTTCTCC.